The clone carrying this T cell receptor (beta chain) has just a few counts. Trimming stripped 3 bases from V and 5 bases from J, with 5 bases between. CDR1 is SGHAT and CDR2 is FQNNGV in the germline V gene. This CDR3 is built from 13 residues. The data derive from a study of T cells after yellow fever vaccination. TCRdb independently ran MiXCR on the 5' RACE reads; one entry per CDR3 protein. The sample lists approximately 340,000 distinct CDR3 sequences; over 8% were seen once. The starting material was PBMCs, obtained on the day of the first yellow fever vaccination. The receptor comes from a man between 18 and 29 years old who received the YFV17D yellow fever vaccine. The V gene is TRBV11-2, the J gene TRBJ2-6; no clear D gene. The CDR3 bases are TGTGCCAGCAGCTTGGGGAGGGCCAACGTCCTGACTTTC. Amino acid sequence: CASSLGRANVLTF.